In its sample, the clone carrying this T cell receptor beta chain was seen once. The data were taken from a study of blood T cells in healthy people across ages. Study-level information: About one barcoded beta molecule per two T cells was the capture yield of template switching.

PBMCs, at least 7 million per sample, were isolated. The authors ran a second PCR of 7 to 11 cycles using a sample-barcoded 5' primer and a J-beta primer mix. Every cDNA molecule bore a tag from a template-switch adaptor containing 12 random nucleotides. MiXCR was run by TCRdb on the 5' RACE reads, yielding one entry per CDR3 protein. The sample holds nearly 800,000 distinct CDR3 sequences, around a quarter seen once. The same data also went into a second study, on T cells of mothers and their children. From that second work: An overlap that was slightly higher, though non-significant, was seen in related mother-child pairs versus unrelated pairs.

The sequenced material came from blood. This clonotype originated in a boy under 18 in good health.

The chain's CDR3 is CASSFDPRQTNYGYTF. Written as DNA, the CDR3 is TGTGCCAGCAGTTTTGATCCGCGGCAGACTAACTATGGCTACACCTTC. The V call is TRBV28, the J call TRBJ1-2; D is uncertain. Looked up from germline, CDR1 is MDHEN and CDR2 is SYDVKM. Trimming cost V 3 bases and J 0 bases, with 14 bases left between them. CDR3 size: 16 residues.